This T cell receptor (beta chain) came from a study of blood T cell repertoires in COVID-19. On the study more broadly: Material from acute and convalescent COVID-19 was sourced from the United States, Italy and Spain. The cDNA or gDNA used as material had been derived from T cells, B-cell-depleted T cells, or PBMCs.

Methods used by the authors: It was from reference gene primer amplification that nucleated cell counts were estimated. Method: immunoSEQ multiplex PCR; TCRdb's copy keeps in-frame clones and lacks some. V, J and clone size are those of that table, while D and trimming were read from the DNA. The table shows around 130,000 clones, with 80% to 90% occurring only once. This CDR3 spans 14 amino acids. J was trimmed by 2 bases and V by 5 bases; bases with no gene match: 5. Germline V gene data show CDR1 as GTSNPN and CDR2 as SVGIG (reference sequence). The sample taken for sequencing was peripheral blood. The gene calls are TRBV30 and TRBJ1-2, with TRBD1 matching over 10 bases. The clonotype was recovered from a man aged 45-65 years with active or convalescent COVID-19. DNA for the CDR3: TGTGCCTGGCACCCGGGACAGGGGAACTATGGCTACACCTTC. As protein: CAWHPGQGNYGYTF.